Listed here are 4 T cell receptor beta chains from one sample, sequenced in a study of blood T cell repertoires in COVID-19. The data were produced by immunoSEQ multiplex PCR, yet TCRdb's version contains in-frame clones alone and is incomplete. The repertoire has about 310,000 clones, more than 70% of them found once; the top ten carry less than 9.5%. Sequences were obtained from peripheral blood. These receptor sequences come from a woman in her forties or fifties who had recovered from COVID-19.

The chain has TRBV5-4 and TRBJ1-1; 7 positions match TRBD1. The germline V gene encodes CDR1 SGHNT and CDR2 YYREEE (reference sequence). Germline trimming cut 4 bases from V and 3 bases from J; bases unmatched to any gene: 3. The length of the CDR3 is 13 residues. This CDR3 is CASSPGQDTEAFF. The CDR3, as DNA: TGTGCCAGCAGCCCAGGACAGGACACTGAAGCTTTCTTT.

This chain joins TRBV7-2 and TRBJ1-1, with D perhaps matching TRBD1 (6 bases). The CDR3 runs 13 residues. Per the germline V gene, CDR1 is SGHTA and CDR2 is FQGNSA. Between the trimmed V and J ends, which lost 5 bases and 1 base, there was a span of 8 bases. The chain's CDR3 is CASSPQGNTEAFF. The CDR3, as DNA: TGTGCCAGCAGCCCACAGGGGAACACTGAAGCTTTCTTT.

The chain combines TRBV4-1 with TRBJ1-1; a weak D match, TRBD1 (5 bases). There are 15 residues in the CDR3. The germline CDR1 and CDR2 sequences are MGHRA and YSYEKL. Trimming shortened V by 3 bases and J by 2 bases, and 13 bases separated the two germline ends. The CDR3: CASSHARTGNTEAFF. As DNA, the CDR3 is TGCGCCAGCAGCCACGCGAGAACAGGAAACACTGAAGCTTTCTTT.

J is TRBJ2-7 and V is TRBV5-5, with 9 bases matching TRBD1. The V and J ends lost 3 bases and 9 bases, in that order; junction bases with no gene match: 19. The CDR3 consists of 17 residues. In germline, CDR1 is SGHKS, CDR2 YYEKEE (reference sequence). DNA for the CDR3: TGTGCCAGCAGCTCCAAGCCTTGGGACAGGGTGGTTCACGGGCAGTACTTC. It specifies CASSSKPWDRVVHGQYF.